The clone carrying this T cell receptor beta chain has a count of ten or more. The target antigen is unknown. The data derive from a study of molecular identifiers for immune sequencing clone quantification. Study observations and caveats: Underestimation of highly expanded clone sizes could arise where identical TCR molecules share a barcode.

Per the germline V gene, CDR1 is SQVTM and CDR2 is ANQGSEA. This CDR3 has 14 residues. The V segment lost 1 base and the J segment 3 bases; nucleotides outside the gene matches: 1. TCRdb re-called the PCR reads with MiXCR, one entry per CDR3 protein. The table has roughly 320,000 distinct CDR3 sequences, roughly a fifth seen once. The sequenced material came from naive CD8+ T cells from blood, with Jurkat cell RNA spiked in. This sample's subset: FACS-sorted CD8+CD4-CCR7+CD45RA+ naive T cells. The chain combines TRBV29-1 with TRBJ2-3; 10 nucleotides match TRBD1. The receptor was isolated from a human donor in good health. Some libraries in this study had Jurkat cell RNA spiked in. The CDR3 nucleotides read TGCAGCGTTGAAGGGACAGGGGGTACAGATACGCAGTATTTT. Translated: CSVEGTGGTDTQYF.